These 9 T cell receptor beta chains came from one sample sequenced in a study of cytomegalovirus exposure and HLA in healthy donors. Primers included in the PCR were 60 Vbeta and 13 Jbeta primers. Profiling relied on immunoSEQ multiplex PCR, and the TCRdb table lists in-frame clones only, not all of them. The sample lists under 100,000 clones, around 79% seen once, with under 15% in the top ten. The sample comprised PBMCs. These receptors came from a human donor in good health.

In this sample, this clone turned up once. V is TRBV19 and J is TRBJ1-6, with 9 bases identical to TRBD1. V trimming: 9 bases; J trimming: 9 bases; junction bases outside the gene matches: 15. Germline assignment: CDR1 LNHDA and CDR2 SQIVND (reference sequence). The CDR3 runs 16 residues. In nucleotides, the CDR3 is TGTGCCAGCCGGGGACAGGGATCACCTCTCAGTTCACCCCTCCACTTT. It encodes CASRGQGSPLSSPLHF.

The chain links TRBV14 to TRBJ2-7; no firm D call. Trimming removed 1 base at V and 6 bases at J, with 4 bases between. Germline CDR1 SGHDN, CDR2 FVKESK. The CDR3 has 11 residues. The CDR3 protein is CASSQGIEQYF. CDR3 coding DNA: TGTGCCAGCAGCCAAGGTATCGAGCAGTACTTC.

This rearrangement joins TRBV2 to TRBJ1-3; D is undetermined. The V gene lost 6 bases and the J gene lost 7 bases, with 19 bases spanning the gap. The CDR3 extends over 15 amino acids. Germline values: CDR1 SNHLY, CDR2 FYNNEI. CDR3 protein: CASRDTSPPGNTIYF. Here the CDR3 DNA reads TGTGCCAGCAGAGATACATCTCCCCCGGGTAACACCATATATTTT.

The V call is TRBV5-6, the J call TRBJ1-2, with TRBD1 matching 7 bases. The CDR3 runs 14 residues. V was clipped by 4 bases and J by 2 bases; unmatched bases: 5. Germline-derived CDR1 and CDR2 are SGHDT and YYEEEE. CDR3 in DNA: TGTGCCAGCAGCCAATCGACAGGGAACTATGGCTACACCTTC. This encodes CASSQSTGNYGYTF.

V gene TRBV5-1 combines with J gene TRBJ2-1; 12 bases fit TRBD2. The length of the CDR3 is 15 residues. CDR1 is SGHRS, CDR2 YFSETQ, per germline. The J segment lost 7 bases and the V segment lost 3 bases, leaving 5 bases of the junction unmatched. Here the CDR3 reads CASSSRTSGDNEQFF. Here the CDR3 DNA reads TGCGCCAGCAGCTCTCGGACTAGCGGGGATAATGAGCAGTTCTTC.

The chain has TRBV29-1 and TRBJ2-6; D remains ambiguous. Trimming left V 6 bases short and J 0 bases short, with 9 bases between. This CDR3 spans 14 amino acids. In germline, CDR1 is SQVTM, CDR2 ANQGSEA. The CDR3 DNA reads TGCAGCGTGTCACGTAGCTCTGGGGCCAACGTCCTGACTTTC. Translation gives CSVSRSSGANVLTF.

V is TRBV2 and J is TRBJ1-2; 12 positions agree with TRBD1. CDR1 is SNHLY, CDR2 FYNNEI, per germline. V shed 9 bases and J 5 bases; nucleotides not matched to a gene: 16. The CDR3 contains 17 residues. The CDR3 reads CARGGQGASYGVYGYTF. DNA of the CDR3: TGTGCCAGAGGGGGACAGGGGGCGTCTTACGGCGTTTATGGCTACACCTTC.

V usage is TRBV4-1 and J usage is TRBJ2-1; 11 nucleotides align to TRBD1. Germline V lookup: CDR1 MGHRA, CDR2 YSYEKL. After removal of 6 bases from V and 7 bases from J, the junction contained 11 bases not matched to a gene. CDR3 length equals 16 residues. The CDR3 DNA is TGCGCCAGCAGTGCCGGGACAGGGGGACCGCCGAATGAGCAGTTCTTC. Its translation is CASSAGTGGPPNEQFF.

This chain links TRBV5-8 with TRBJ2-5; 11 bases agree with TRBD2. V lost 3 bases and J lost 7; bases outside the gene matches: 5. The CDR3 contains 14 residues. Germline V gives CDR1 SGHTS, CDR2 YDEGEE. DNA of the CDR3: TGTGCCAGCAGCTGGGGGGGGACTAGCGGGACCCAGTACTTC. This translates into CASSWGGTSGTQYF. Full variable domain (remainder filled in from reference TRBV5-8 and TRBJ2-5): EAGVTQSPTHLIKTRGQQATLRCSPISGHTSVYWYQQALGLGLQFLLWYDEGEERNRGNFPPRFSGRQFPNYSSELNVNALELEDSALYLCASSWGGTSGTQYFGPGTRLLVL.